This T cell receptor (beta chain) was captured by sequencing in a study of blood T cell repertoires in COVID-19. Study background: Collection of acute and convalescent COVID-19 samples took place in the United States, Italy and Spain. T cells, B-cell-depleted T cells, or PBMCs provided the cDNA or gDNA that served as material.

In the authors' methods: Amplification with reference gene primers provided the estimates of nucleated cell counts. Method: immunoSEQ multiplex PCR; TCRdb's copy keeps in-frame clones and lacks some. Clonal size and the V and J genes are those of that table, whereas D and trimming came from the DNA. The sample contains 95,000 to 100,000 clones, approximately 80% of which appear only once. Germline loops: CDR1 SGHTA, CDR2 FQGNSA. V was cut by 3 bases and J by 10 bases, with 7 bases left in between. There are 11 residues in the CDR3. This TCR was recovered from a human donor in a cohort sampled during active COVID-19. Material for sequencing was peripheral blood. This chain connects TRBV7-2 to TRBJ2-1; D not certain. DNA for the CDR3: TGTGCCAGCAGCTTGGCTTGGGAGCAGTTCTTC. Amino acid sequence: CASSLAWEQFF.